The 15 T cell receptor beta chains reported below all come from one sample, sequenced in a study of OX40 agonist ivuxolimab in advanced cancers. Produced via immunoSEQ multiplex PCR; TCRdb's table is partial and in-frame only. The sample includes 55,000 to 75,000 clones, roughly 82% of them seen just once. This specimen was CD4+ or CD8+ T cells sorted from blood, taken in a trial of the OX40 agonist ivuxolimab. The origin of the receptors is an adult with an advanced solid tumor such as melanoma, head and neck, liver or kidney cancer.

CDR3 nucleotides: TGTGCCAGCAGTTACCCTGTTAGGGGAAGCTATGGCTACACCTTC. Amino acid sequence: CASSYPVRGSYGYTF. The gene calls are TRBV6-5 and TRBJ1-2, with D perhaps matching TRBD1 (5 bases). V dropped 2 bases and J dropped 4 bases, with 14 bases sitting between them. Germline V lookup: CDR1 MNHEY, CDR2 SVGAGI. This CDR3 is 15 amino acids long.

This chain uses TRBV5-4 with TRBJ1-2, with D maybe TRBD1 (5 bases). Germline values: CDR1 SGHNT, CDR2 YYREEE (reference sequence). Trimming stripped 4 bases from V and 2 bases from J, with 15 bases between. The CDR3 runs to 15 residues. The CDR3 loop reads CASSPSGGANYGYTF. The CDR3 coding sequence is TGTGCCAGCAGCCCATCGGGAGGGGCGAACTATGGCTACACCTTC.

This clone was found many times. V usage is TRBV5-4 and J usage is TRBJ2-2; TRBD1 matches 12 bases. This CDR3 is 16 amino acids long. Per the germline V gene, CDR1 is SGHNT and CDR2 is YYREEE (reference sequence). Losses at the gene ends were 4 bases for V and 6 bases for J; bases not matched to a gene: 7. DNA for the CDR3: TGTGCCAGCAGCGGAACCGGGACAGGGGGCGCCGGGGAGCTGTTTTTT. Its protein product is CASSGTGTGGAGELFF.

The CDR3 nucleotides read TGTGCCAGCAGCCAAGACTCCTCCCCCAGCACGCAGTATTTT. Its protein product is CASSQDSSPSTQYF. The chain links TRBV4-2 to TRBJ2-3; D ambiguous. The CDR3 loop spans 14 amino acids. CDR1 and CDR2 from the germline V gene are LGHNA and YNFKEQ. V was shortened by 0 bases and J by 9 bases, with 13 bases between the two germline ends.

In the case of this clone: At one end, the junction sequence differs from germline, possibly due to a read error. This rearrangement joins TRBV5-6 to TRBJ1-2; no definite D call. This CDR3 is built from 12 residues. Germline CDR1 SGHDT, CDR2 YYEEEE. CDR3 amino acids: CASSLAQTGRLF. The CDR3 coding sequence is TGTGCCAGCAGCTTGGCACAAACCGGCCGCCTCTTC.

V usage is TRBV30 and J usage is TRBJ2-3; 7 nucleotides align to TRBD1. CDR1 and CDR2 from the germline V gene are GTSNPN and SVGIG (reference sequence). After removal of 5 bases from V and 4 bases from J, the junction contained 6 bases not matched to a gene. This CDR3 has 13 residues. The DNA of the CDR3 is TGTGCCTGGTCGACAGGGCTCGCAGATACGCAGTATTTT. Translated, it gives CAWSTGLADTQYF.

The V call is TRBV5-1, the J call TRBJ1-6; TRBD1 aligns across 10 bases. Germline trimming cut 4 bases from V and 11 bases from J; bases unmatched to any gene: 9. This CDR3 is 15 amino acids long. CDR1 and CDR2 from the germline V gene are SGHRS and YFSETQ. The CDR3 loop is CASSQGQGLSAPLHF. CDR3 coding DNA: TGCGCCAGCAGCCAGGGACAGGGGCTATCTGCACCCCTCCACTTT.

The chain carries TRBV18 and TRBJ2-2; D might be TRBD2 (6 bases). The germline V and J ends were trimmed by 3 bases and 11 bases, with 7 bases remaining between them. Germline V gene lookup returns CDR1 KGHSH and CDR2 LQKENI. CDR3 length equals 11 residues. The CDR3 sequence is CASSPGGELFF. In DNA, the CDR3 is TGTGCCAGCTCACCGGGAGGCGAGCTGTTTTTT.

V and J are TRBV19 and TRBJ2-7; TRBD1 matches at 11 bases. Germline V lookup: CDR1 LNHDA, CDR2 SQIVND (reference sequence). The CDR3 runs 13 residues. The V gene end was trimmed by 10 bases and the J gene end by 7 bases; junction bases not matched to a gene: 9. The CDR3, as DNA: TGTGCCACCAGAGGGACAGGGGGGAGAGAGCAGTACTTC. This translates into CATRGTGGREQYF.

The rearrangement links TRBV18 to TRBJ2-1, with TRBD1 matching over 8 bases. The germline gives CDR1 KGHSH, CDR2 LQKENI. The CDR3 spans 15 residues. J lost 6 bases, V lost 5 bases, and 9 bases had no gene match. DNA for the CDR3: TGTGCCAGCTCAGGCGGACAGGGTCCCCTCAATGAGCAGTTCTTC. Translated, it gives CASSGGQGPLNEQFF.

V is TRBV7-6 and J is TRBJ2-1; 8 bases line up with TRBD2. The CDR3 has 15 residues. Losses at the gene ends were 1 base for V and 6 bases for J; bases not matched to a gene: 5. Looked up from germline, CDR1 is SGHVS and CDR2 is FNYEAQ. The CDR3 DNA follows: TGTGCCAGCAGCTTAGGGACTAGCAGGCTCAATGAGCAGTTCTTC. The encoded protein is CASSLGTSRLNEQFF.

This clone is deemed medium-sized (0.01 to 0.1%). The chain's CDR3 is CASSSHRGNNEQFF. CDR3 nucleotides: TGTGCCAGCAGCTCCCATCGGGGAAACAATGAGCAGTTCTTC. The rearrangement uses TRBV7-9 and TRBJ2-1; D might be TRBD2 (5 bases). The germline CDR1 and CDR2 sequences are SEHNR and FQNEAQ (reference sequence). Trimming removed 4 bases from V and 5 bases from J, with 12 bases in between. This CDR3 is 14 amino acids long.

The chain uses TRBV19 and TRBJ2-7, with D hard to call. This CDR3 has 14 amino acids. V was shortened by 3 bases and J by 4 bases, with 13 bases between the two germline ends. The germline gives CDR1 LNHDA, CDR2 SQIVND (reference sequence). CDR3 DNA sequence: TGTGCCAGTAGTATCCAGTCCCGAGGATACGAGCAGTACTTC. It translates to CASSIQSRGYEQYF.

The V call is TRBV7-9, the J call TRBJ2-5; TRBD1 matches at 7 bases. Unmatched junction bases numbered 4, after V lost 6 bases and J lost 0 bases. The CDR3 totals 14 residues. Germline V gene sequence: CDR1 SEHNR, CDR2 FQNEAQ (reference sequence). CDR3 bases: TGTGCCAGCAGTCGCGACAGGGACCAAGAGACCCAGTACTTC. Residues: CASSRDRDQETQYF.

This chain joins TRBV5-5 and TRBJ2-7; 7 nucleotides agree with TRBD1. The germline V gene has CDR1 SGHKS and CDR2 YYEKEE (reference sequence). The CDR3 contains 15 residues. V lost 0 bases and J lost 2; bases outside the gene matches: 5. CDR3 sequence (DNA): TGTGCCAGCAGCTTGGGACAGGGTAACCCCTACGAGCAGTACTTC. This encodes CASSLGQGNPYEQYF.